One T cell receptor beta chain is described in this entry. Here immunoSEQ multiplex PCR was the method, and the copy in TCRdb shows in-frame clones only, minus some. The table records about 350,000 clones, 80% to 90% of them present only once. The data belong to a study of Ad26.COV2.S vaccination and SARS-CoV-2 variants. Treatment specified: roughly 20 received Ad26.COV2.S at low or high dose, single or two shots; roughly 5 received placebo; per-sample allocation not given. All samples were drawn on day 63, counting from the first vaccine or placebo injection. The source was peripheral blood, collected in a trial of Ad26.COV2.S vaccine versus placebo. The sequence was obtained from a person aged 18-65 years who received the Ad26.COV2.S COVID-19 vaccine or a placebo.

CDR3: CASSIAGLGTGRSNEQYF. As DNA, the CDR3 is TGTGCCAGTAGTATAGCCGGACTGGGGACAGGGAGGTCGAACGAGCAGTACTTC. This chain joins TRBV19 and TRBJ2-7; 9 bases fit TRBD1. The CDR3 is made up of 18 amino acids. J was trimmed by 5 bases and V by 1 base; bases with no gene match: 15. Germline V gene lookup returns CDR1 LNHDA and CDR2 SQIVND (reference sequence).